The rows below give T cell receptor beta chains drawn from one sample of a study of siplizumab effects on memory and regulatory T cells. Profiling relied on immunoSEQ multiplex PCR, and the TCRdb table lists in-frame clones only, not all of them. The sample yields 62,000 or so clones, approximately 82% seen once. The material sequenced was memory CD4+ T cells sorted from blood. The source of these receptors is a human donor in good health. The CDR3 runs from the conserved cysteine through the conserved F or W. Fields, in order: D gene, clone size, V gene, J gene, CDR3 protein, CDR3 DNA. D genes are given only for firm matches. The size field is filled for only some rows; it gives once, few, many or a size class.

D: -
size: -
V: TRBV5-1
J: TRBJ2-5
CDR3: CASRQEDPAETQYF
DNA: TGCGCCAGCAGGCAAGAAGACCCCGCGGAGACCCAGTACTTC

D: -
size: -
V: TRBV10-2
J: TRBJ2-4
CDR3: CASSDGTAMNIQYF
DNA: TGCGCCAGCAGTGACGGGACTGCAATGAACATTCAGTACTTC

D: TRBD2
size: -
V: TRBV5-4
J: TRBJ2-3
CDR3: CASTRDSGSNTDTQYF
DNA: TGTGCCAGCACCCGCGATAGCGGGAGTAATACAGATACGCAGTATTTT

D: TRBD1
size: few
V: TRBV6-5
J: TRBJ1-2
CDR3: CASASTGDGYGYTF
DNA: TGTGCCAGCGCCTCCACAGGGGATGGGTATGGCTACACCTTC

D: TRBD1
size: -
V: TRBV4-1
J: TRBJ1-1
CDR3: CASSQEGQGRLAFF
DNA: TGCGCCAGCAGCCAAGAGGGACAGGGAAGGCTAGCTTTCTTT

D: -
size: -
V: TRBV5-5
J: TRBJ2-2
CDR3: CASTSSTLRSTGELFF
DNA: TGTGCCAGCACCTCCTCGACCCTTAGGTCTACCGGGGAGCTGTTTTTT

D: -
size: once
V: TRBV4-2
J: TRBJ2-3
CDR3: CASSQLGGQDTQYF
DNA: TGTGCCAGCAGCCAACTGGGCGGGCAAGATACGCAGTATTTT

D: -
size: -
V: TRBV9
J: TRBJ2-2
CDR3: CASSAPRASGTGELFF
DNA: TGTGCCAGCAGCGCACCCCGGGCCAGTGGGACCGGGGAGCTGTTTTTT

D: TRBD2
size: -
V: TRBV7-2
J: TRBJ2-1
CDR3: CASSIGTSGYNEQFF
DNA: TGTGCCAGCAGCATAGGGACTAGCGGATACAATGAGCAGTTCTTC

D: -
size: -
V: TRBV6-1
J: TRBJ2-2
CDR3: CASVPGRVSTGELFF
DNA: TGTGCCAGCGTTCCGGGAAGGGTGAGCACCGGGGAGCTGTTTTTT

D: -
size: once
V: TRBV2
J: TRBJ2-1
CDR3: CASSLMDVNEQFF
DNA: TGTGCCAGCAGCCTTATGGATGTAAATGAGCAGTTCTTC

D: -
size: -
V: TRBV6-4
J: TRBJ1-2
CDR3: CASSGCRELF
DNA: TGTGCCAGCAGTGGGTGTAGGGAACTCTTC

D: -
size: -
V: TRBV5-1
J: TRBJ1-2
CDR3: CASSLDSYYYGYTF
DNA: TGCGCCAGCAGCTTGGACTCCTACTACTATGGCTACACCTTC

D: -
size: -
V: TRBV6-5
J: TRBJ1-2
CDR3: CASGVDGGYTF
DNA: TGTGCCAGCGGGGTAGACGGTGGCTACACCTTC

D: -
size: -
V: TRBV5-4
J: TRBJ1-6
CDR3: CASSLVDRLYNSPLHF
DNA: TGTGCCAGCAGCTTGGTCGACAGACTCTATAATTCACCCCTCCACTTT

D: -
size: few
V: TRBV5-1
J: TRBJ2-6
CDR3: CASNAPGSGANVLTF
DNA: TGCGCCAGCAATGCGCCCGGTTCTGGGGCCAACGTCCTGACTTTC

D: -
size: -
V: TRBV5-1
J: TRBJ2-6
CDR3: CASSPDVTGANVLTF
DNA: TGCGCCAGCAGCCCCGACGTCACTGGGGCCAACGTCCTGACTTTC

D: TRBD2
size: -
V: TRBV11-1
J: TRBJ2-5
CDR3: CASSRAGGVQETQYF
DNA: TGTGCCAGCAGTCGGGCGGGGGGGGTCCAAGAGACCCAGTACTTC

D: -
size: -
V: TRBV7-2
J: TRBJ2-3
CDR3: CASSFFGGSTDTQYF
DNA: TGTGCCAGCAGCTTTTTTGGCGGTAGCACAGATACGCAGTATTTT

D: TRBD1
size: -
V: TRBV6-5
J: TRBJ1-2
CDR3: CASRRTGGLYGYTF
DNA: TGTGCCAGCCGACGAACAGGGGGTCTTTATGGCTACACCTTC

D: TRBD1
size: -
V: TRBV4-1
J: TRBJ1-2
CDR3: CASSQDPQGALNYGYTF
DNA: TGCGCCAGCAGCCAAGATCCCCAGGGGGCACTGAACTATGGCTACACCTTC

D: TRBD1
size: -
V: TRBV6-6
J: TRBJ1-5
CDR3: CASSSADRAQPQHF
DNA: TGTGCCAGCAGTTCTGCGGACAGGGCCCAGCCCCAGCATTTT

D: TRBD2
size: -
V: TRBV18
J: TRBJ2-1
CDR3: CASSGRLAEAYNEQFF
DNA: TGTGCCAGCTCAGGGCGGCTAGCGGAGGCCTACAATGAGCAGTTCTTC

D: -
size: -
V: TRBV25-1
J: TRBJ2-3
CDR3: CASSPAIPMGPDTQYF
DNA: TGTGCCAGCAGTCCCGCGATTCCGATGGGGCCAGATACGCAGTATTTT

D: -
size: -
V: TRBV7-3
J: TRBJ2-3
CDR3: CASRQGVSTDTQYF
DNA: TGTGCCAGCAGGCAAGGGGTTAGCACAGATACGCAGTATTTT

D: TRBD2
size: -
V: TRBV29-1
J: TRBJ2-3
CDR3: CSSSSGVSTDTQYF
DNA: TGCAGCTCTTCTAGCGGCGTAAGCACAGATACGCAGTATTTT

D: -
size: -
V: TRBV6-5
J: TRBJ1-6
CDR3: CASKIGDSPLHF
DNA: TGTGCCAGCAAAATAGGGGATTCACCCCTCCACTTT

D: -
size: -
V: TRBV19
J: TRBJ1-4
CDR3: CATSRRLLDEKLFF
DNA: TGTGCCACAAGTCGACGGCTCCTGGATGAAAAACTGTTTTTT

D: TRBD2
size: -
V: TRBV13
J: TRBJ2-5
CDR3: CASSRRLAKQETQYF
DNA: TGTGCCAGCAGCCGGCGACTAGCGAAACAAGAGACCCAGTACTTC

D: -
size: -
V: TRBV18
J: TRBJ2-7
CDR3: CASSPLSSSYEQYF
DNA: TGTGCCAGCTCACCACTATCAAGCTCCTACGAGCAGTACTTC

D: -
size: -
V: TRBV5-1
J: TRBJ2-5
CDR3: CASSLNQETQYF
DNA: TGCGCCAGCAGCTTGAACCAAGAGACCCAGTACTTC

D: -
size: few
V: TRBV18
J: TRBJ2-2
CDR3: CASSPRQHVGELFF
DNA: TGTGCCAGCTCACCTCGACAGCACGTCGGGGAGCTGTTTTTT

D: TRBD1
size: -
V: TRBV6-4
J: TRBJ2-6
CDR3: CASSEWGTEFAGANVLTF
DNA: TGTGCCAGCAGTGAATGGGGGACAGAATTCGCTGGGGCCAACGTCCTGACTTTC

D: -
size: once
V: TRBV29-1
J: TRBJ2-1
CDR3: CSVPSLGVSSYNEQFF
DNA: TGCAGCGTTCCCTCCTTAGGGGTCAGCTCCTACAATGAGCAGTTCTTC

D: -
size: -
V: TRBV6-1
J: TRBJ1-5
CDR3: CASRGLNQPQHF
DNA: TGTGCCAGTCGCGGGTTAAATCAGCCCCAGCATTTT

D: -
size: -
V: TRBV6-5
J: TRBJ1-1
CDR3: CASSQAGTYTEAFF
DNA: TGTGCCAGCAGCCAGGCGGGGACGTACACTGAAGCTTTCTTT

D: -
size: -
V: TRBV4-2
J: TRBJ2-3
CDR3: CASSQGDSGGSTDTRYF
DNA: TGTGCCAGCAGCCAAGGGGACAGCGGGGGTAGCACAGATACGCGGTATTTT